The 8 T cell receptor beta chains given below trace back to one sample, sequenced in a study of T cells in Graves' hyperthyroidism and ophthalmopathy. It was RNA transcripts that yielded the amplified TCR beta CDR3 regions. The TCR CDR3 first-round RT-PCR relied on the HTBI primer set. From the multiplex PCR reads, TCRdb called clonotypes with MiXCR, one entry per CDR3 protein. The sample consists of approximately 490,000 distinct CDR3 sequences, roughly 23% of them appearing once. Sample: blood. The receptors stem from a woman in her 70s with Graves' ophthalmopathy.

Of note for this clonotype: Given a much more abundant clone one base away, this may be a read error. The CDR3 is CASTFVTSSDEQYF. In nucleotides, the CDR3 is TGTGCCAGCACCTTCGTGACATCTTCTGACGAGCAGTACTTC. This rearrangement joins TRBV28 to TRBJ2-7; no reliable D call. From germline, CDR1 is MDHEN and CDR2 SYDVKM. The CDR3 totals 14 residues. Trimming left V 7 bases short and J 5 bases short, with 18 bases between.

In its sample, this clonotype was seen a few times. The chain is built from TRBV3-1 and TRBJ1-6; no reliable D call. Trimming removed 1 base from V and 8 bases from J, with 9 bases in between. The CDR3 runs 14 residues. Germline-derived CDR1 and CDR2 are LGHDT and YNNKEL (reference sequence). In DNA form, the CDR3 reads TGTGCCAGCAGCCAAGTGGGCGGGCATTCACCCCTCCACTTT. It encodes CASSQVGGHSPLHF.

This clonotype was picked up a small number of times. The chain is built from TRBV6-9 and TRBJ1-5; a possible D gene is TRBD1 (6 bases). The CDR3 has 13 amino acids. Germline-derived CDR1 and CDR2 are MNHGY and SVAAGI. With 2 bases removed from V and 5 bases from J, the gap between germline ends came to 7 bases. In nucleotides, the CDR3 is TGTGCCAGCAGTTATGGGGGGCATCAGCCCCAGCATTTT. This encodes CASSYGGHQPQHF.

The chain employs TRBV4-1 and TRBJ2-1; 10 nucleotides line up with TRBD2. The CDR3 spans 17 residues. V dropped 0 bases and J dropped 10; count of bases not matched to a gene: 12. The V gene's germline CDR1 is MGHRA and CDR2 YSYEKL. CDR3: CASSQEAVLAGVKEQFF. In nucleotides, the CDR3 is TGCGCCAGCAGCCAAGAGGCCGTCCTAGCGGGAGTTAAGGAGCAGTTCTTC.

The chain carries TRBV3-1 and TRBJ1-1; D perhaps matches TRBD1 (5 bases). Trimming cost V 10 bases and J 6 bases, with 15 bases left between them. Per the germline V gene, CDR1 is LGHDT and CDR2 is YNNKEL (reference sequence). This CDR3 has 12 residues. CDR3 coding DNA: TGTGCCACGAGGGGAGGGGCCGCTGAAGCTTTCTTT. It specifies CATRGGAAEAFF. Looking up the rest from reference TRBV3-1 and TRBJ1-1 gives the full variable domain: DTAVSQTPKYLVTQMGNDKSIKCEQNLGHDTMYWYKQDSKKFLKIMFSYNNKELIINETVPNRFSPKSPDKAHLNLHINSLELGDSAVYFCATRGGAAEAFFGQGTRLTVV.

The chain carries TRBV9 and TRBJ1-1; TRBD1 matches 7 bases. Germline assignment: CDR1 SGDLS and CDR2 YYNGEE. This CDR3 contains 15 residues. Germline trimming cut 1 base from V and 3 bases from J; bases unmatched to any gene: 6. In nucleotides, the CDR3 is TGTGCCAGCAGCGTATTGCCAGGGGGATACACTGAAGCTTTCTTT. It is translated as CASSVLPGGYTEAFF. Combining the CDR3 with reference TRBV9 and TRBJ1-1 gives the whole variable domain DSGVTQTPKHLITATGQRVTLRCSPRSGDLSVYWYQQSLDQGLQFLIQYYNGEERAKGNILERFSAQQFPDLHSELNLSSLELGDSALYFCASSVLPGGYTEAFFGQGTRLTVV.

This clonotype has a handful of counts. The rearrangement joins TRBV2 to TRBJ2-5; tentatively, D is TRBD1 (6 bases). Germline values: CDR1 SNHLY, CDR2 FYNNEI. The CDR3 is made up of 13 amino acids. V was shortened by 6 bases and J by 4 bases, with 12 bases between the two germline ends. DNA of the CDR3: TGTGCCAGCAGCCCGACAGGAGTAGAGACCCAGTACTTC. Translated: CASSPTGVETQYF.

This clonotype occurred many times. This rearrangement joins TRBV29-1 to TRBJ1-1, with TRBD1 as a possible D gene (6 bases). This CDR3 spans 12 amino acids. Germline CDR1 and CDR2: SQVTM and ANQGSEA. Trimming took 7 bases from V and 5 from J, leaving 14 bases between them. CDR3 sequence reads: CSAFRGGTEAFF. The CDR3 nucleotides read TGCAGCGCCTTCAGGGGAGGTACTGAAGCTTTCTTT.